The 13 T cell receptor beta chains in this list originate from one sample, sequenced in a study of blood T cell repertoires in COVID-19. Some clones are missing from TCRdb's copy, which holds only in-frame ones; the method was immunoSEQ multiplex PCR. The sample comprises about 130,000 clones, about four fifths of which are singletons, and around a tenth rests with the top ten. Source material: peripheral blood. The receptor set was obtained from a middle-aged man with active or convalescent COVID-19.

The chain is built from TRBV28 and TRBJ2-7; possibly TRBD1 for D (6 bases). CDR1 is MDHEN and CDR2 is SYDVKM in the germline V gene. Between the trimmed V and J ends, which lost 5 bases and 7 bases, there was a span of 6 bases. This CDR3 contains 10 residues. CDR3 loop: CASSDREQYF. The DNA for the CDR3 is TGTGCCAGCAGTGACAGGGAGCAGTACTTC. Looking up the rest from reference TRBV28 and TRBJ2-7 gives the full variable domain: DVKVTQSSRYLVKRTGEKVFLECVQDMDHENMFWYRQDPGLGLRLIYFSYDVKMKEKGDIPEGYSVSREKKERFSLILESASTNQTSMYLCASSDREQYFGPGTRLTVT.

This chain joins TRBV9 and TRBJ1-1; no firm D call. V lost 4 bases and J lost 1, with 8 bases in between. Germline V lookup: CDR1 SGDLS, CDR2 YYNGEE. The CDR3 is made up of 13 amino acids. The CDR3 DNA sequence: TGTGCCAGCAGCCCCCTAGGGAACACTGAAGCTTTCTTT. It encodes CASSPLGNTEAFF. Looking up the rest from reference TRBV9 and TRBJ1-1 gives the full variable domain: DSGVTQTPKHLITATGQRVTLRCSPRSGDLSVYWYQQSLDQGLQFLIQYYNGEERAKGNILERFSAQQFPDLHSELNLSSLELGDSALYFCASSPLGNTEAFFGQGTRLTVV.

This clone was observed once. The chain couples TRBV3-1 (or the pseudogene TRBV3-2) to TRBJ2-4; 9 bases align to TRBD1. This CDR3 has 16 amino acids. With V trimmed by 4 bases and J by 3 bases, 7 bases remained unmatched. Germline V gives CDR1 LGHDT, CDR2 YNNKEL (reference sequence). CDR3 amino acids: CASSPRTGVSKNIQYF. The CDR3 DNA is TGTGCCAGCAGCCCCAGGACAGGGGTGAGCAAAAACATTCAGTACTTC.

The chain carries TRBV4-1 and TRBJ2-2, with 8 bases lining up with TRBD2. This CDR3 region has 16 residues. J gave up 5 bases and V 0 bases, and 5 bases lay outside the gene matches. In germline, CDR1 is MGHRA, CDR2 YSYEKL. CDR3 in DNA: TGCGCCAGCAGCCAAGAGTCTAGCGGGCTTACCGGGGAGCTGTTTTTT. Translation gives CASSQESSGLTGELFF.

In this sample, this clone turned up once. V usage is TRBV10-3 and J usage is TRBJ1-1; D remains ambiguous. Between the trimmed V and J ends, which lost 6 bases and 3 bases, there was a span of 14 bases. Germline-derived CDR1 and CDR2 are ENHRY and SYGVKD. This CDR3 has 14 residues. The CDR3 region has the DNA TGTGCCATCAGGGCTTGGGCGGGTGACACTGAAGCTTTCTTT. Its protein product is CAIRAWAGDTEAFF.

J is TRBJ1-1 and V is TRBV12-3 or TRBV12-4, with D unclear. This CDR3 has 12 amino acids. The V and J ends lost 6 bases and 5 bases respectively, with 10 bases between them. The CDR3 DNA reads TGTGCCAGCAGAACCGCCAGAACTGAAGCTTTCTTT. Its protein product is CASRTARTEAFF.

The rearrangement joins TRBV18 to TRBJ2-5, with 8 bases that match TRBD1. This CDR3 comprises 15 residues. Per germline, CDR1 KGHSH and CDR2 LQKENI. The trim removed 2 bases at V and 5 bases at J, leaving 7 bases unmatched. Here the CDR3 reads CASSPGQGAWETQYF. For the CDR3, the DNA is TGTGCCAGCTCACCAGGCCAGGGGGCTTGGGAGACCCAGTACTTC.

The count of this clone is one. The V and J genes are TRBV18 and TRBJ1-1; 8 bases match TRBD1. This CDR3 is 15 amino acids long. V shed 4 bases and J 0 bases; nucleotides not matched to a gene: 4. Germline V lookup: CDR1 KGHSH, CDR2 LQKENI. The CDR3 DNA follows: TGTGCCAGCTCACTTGGGACAGGAATGAACACTGAAGCTTTCTTT. This gives the protein CASSLGTGMNTEAFF.

This clone was detected once. This sequence joins TRBV29-1 and TRBJ2-3, with 11 nucleotides matching TRBD2. The CDR3 length is 13 residues. V shed 8 bases and J 6 bases; nucleotides not matched to a gene: 7. Germline CDR1 SQVTM, CDR2 ANQGSEA. CDR3 in amino acids: CSLLGLAADTQYF. The CDR3 DNA sequence: TGCAGCCTGTTGGGACTAGCGGCTGATACGCAGTATTTT.

The J gene is TRBJ2-1, the V gene TRBV18, with TRBD2 matching over 8 bases. Germline assignment: CDR1 KGHSH and CDR2 LQKENI. This CDR3 is 15 amino acids long. The V and J ends lost 3 bases and 9 bases, in that order; junction bases with no gene match: 10. Here the CDR3 DNA reads TGTGCCAGCTCACCGGACGGGGGGGTAGACGGTGAGCAGTTCTTC. Amino acid sequence: CASSPDGGVDGEQFF. Full variable domain (rest looked up from reference TRBV18 and TRBJ2-1): NAGVMQNPRHLVRRRGQEARLRCSPMKGHSHVYWYRQLPEEGLKFMVYLQKENIIDESGMPKERFSAEFPKEGPSILRIQQVVRGDSAAYFCASSPDGGVDGEQFFGPGTRLTVL.

The chain is built from TRBV19 and TRBJ2-2; 14 bases map to TRBD2. The CDR3 is 17 amino acids. Unmatched junction bases numbered 8, after V lost 6 bases and J lost 5 bases. Germline V CDR1 and CDR2: LNHDA, SQIVND (reference sequence). CDR3 in DNA: TGTGCCAGTAGGGGACTAGCGGGGGTAACGGGAACCGGGGAGCTGTTTTTT. Translating gives CASRGLAGVTGTGELFF.

The V call is TRBV18, the J call TRBJ2-5; weak D call: TRBD2 (6 bases). This CDR3 is built from 15 residues. The germline gives CDR1 KGHSH, CDR2 LQKENI. V dropped 5 bases and J dropped 7 bases, with 20 bases sitting between them. The CDR3 DNA follows: TGTGCCAGCTCAACCGGGACTGAACCCAAGAGGACCCAGTACTTC. This encodes CASSTGTEPKRTQYF.

This chain joins TRBV6-5 and TRBJ1-5; D is unclear. From germline, CDR1 is MNHEY and CDR2 SVGAGI. V was cut by 8 bases and J by 2 bases, with 13 bases left in between. This CDR3 is 14 amino acids long. The CDR3 DNA reads as TGTGCCAGCCGTTTCCTAACTGGCAATCAGCCCCAGCATTTT. Its translation: CASRFLTGNQPQHF.